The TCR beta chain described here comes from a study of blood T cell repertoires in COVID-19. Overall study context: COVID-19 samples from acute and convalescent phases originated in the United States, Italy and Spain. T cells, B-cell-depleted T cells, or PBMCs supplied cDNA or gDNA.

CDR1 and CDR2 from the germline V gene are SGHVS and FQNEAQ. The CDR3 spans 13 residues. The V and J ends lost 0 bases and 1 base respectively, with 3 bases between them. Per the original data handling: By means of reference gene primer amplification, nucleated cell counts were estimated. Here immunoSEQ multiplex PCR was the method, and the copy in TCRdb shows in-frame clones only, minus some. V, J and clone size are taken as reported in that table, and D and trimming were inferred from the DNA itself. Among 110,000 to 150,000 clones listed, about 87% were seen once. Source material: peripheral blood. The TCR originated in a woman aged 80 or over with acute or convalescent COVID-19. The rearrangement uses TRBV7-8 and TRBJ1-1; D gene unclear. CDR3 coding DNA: TGTGCCAGCAGCTTAGCCCAGAACACTGAAGCTTTCTTT. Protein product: CASSLAQNTEAFF. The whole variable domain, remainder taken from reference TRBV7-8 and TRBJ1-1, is GAGVSQSPRYKVAKRGQDVALRCDPISGHVSLFWYQQALGQGPEFLTYFQNEAQLDKSGLPSDRFFAERPEGSVSTLKIQRTQQEDSAVYLCASSLAQNTEAFFGQGTRLTVV.